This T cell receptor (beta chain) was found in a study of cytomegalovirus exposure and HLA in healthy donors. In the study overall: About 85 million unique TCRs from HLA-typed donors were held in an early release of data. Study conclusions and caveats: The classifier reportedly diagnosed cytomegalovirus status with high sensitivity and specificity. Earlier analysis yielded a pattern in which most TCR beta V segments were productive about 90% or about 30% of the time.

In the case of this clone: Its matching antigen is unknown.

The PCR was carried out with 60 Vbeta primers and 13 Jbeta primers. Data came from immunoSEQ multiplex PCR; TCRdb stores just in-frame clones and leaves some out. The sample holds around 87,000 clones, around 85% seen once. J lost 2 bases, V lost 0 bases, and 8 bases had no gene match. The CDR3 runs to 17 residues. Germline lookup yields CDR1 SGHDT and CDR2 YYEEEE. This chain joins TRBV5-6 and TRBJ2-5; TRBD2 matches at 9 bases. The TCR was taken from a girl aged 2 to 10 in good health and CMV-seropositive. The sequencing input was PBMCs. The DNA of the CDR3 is TGTGCCAGCAGCTTGGCCGGGGCTAGCGGGACGCAAGAGACCCAGTACTTC. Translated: CASSLAGASGTQETQYF.